These 22 T cell receptor beta chains share one sample of origin, sequenced in a study of blood T cell repertoires in COVID-19 (dated by TCRdb to about 2020). The protocol used for the library was the immunoSEQ multiplex PCR assay. Here the immuneACCESS table is served through TCRdb, limited to in-frame sequences with V and J called. Missing clones are a known gap in these copies; in checked studies unresolved V genes cover under half, and the rest lacks a known reason. This sample holds about 200,000 clones; over 75% were observed only once. Of the sample, around 0.5% is held by the ten largest clones. Sequencing was performed on peripheral blood. These receptors originate from a man between 45 and 60 years old with acute or convalescent COVID-19.

The V call is TRBV28, the J call TRBJ1-5, with D perhaps TRBD1 (6 bases). The CDR3 consists of 16 residues. Germline assignment: CDR1 MDHEN and CDR2 SYDVKM. V was clipped by 4 bases and J by 5 bases, with 18 bases between them. The CDR3 sequence: CASSYQKGTTYQPQHF. In nucleotides, the CDR3 is TGTGCCAGCAGTTACCAAAAGGGGACAACTTATCAGCCCCAGCATTTT.

This sequence joins TRBV10-1 and TRBJ2-1; D ambiguous. There are 15 residues in the CDR3. CDR1 and CDR2 from the germline V gene are WNHNN and SYGVQD (reference sequence). V shed 0 bases and J shed 7 bases, with 13 bases lying between them. The CDR3, as DNA: TGCGCCAGCAGTGAGTCGAAAAACAGCTTTAATGAGCAGTTCTTC. As protein: CASSESKNSFNEQFF.

The chain joins TRBV15 to TRBJ2-7; the D is unclear. V lost 0 bases to trimming and J lost 3 bases, with 6 bases between them. The CDR3 is 13 residues long. Germline V gene sequence: CDR1 LNHNV, CDR2 YYDKDF (reference sequence). The CDR3 nucleotides are TGTGCCACCAGCAGAGAGCGAGACTACGAGCAGTACGTC. Its protein product is CATSRERDYEQYV.

The gene calls are TRBV29-1 and TRBJ1-2; 9 bases map to TRBD1. This CDR3 has 14 residues. The germline CDR1 and CDR2 sequences are SQVTM and ANQGSEA. V lost 8 bases and J lost 7; bases outside the gene matches: 14. This CDR3 reads CSSHPGQGIGGYTF. CDR3 in DNA: TGCAGCTCTCACCCGGGACAGGGAATTGGTGGCTACACCTTC.

The V call is TRBV15, the J call TRBJ1-1; D remains ambiguous. This CDR3 is 13 amino acids long. CDR1 and CDR2 from the germline V gene are LNHNV and YYDKDF (reference sequence). Trimming took 6 bases from V and 4 from J, leaving 12 bases between them. CDR3 residues: CATSREAGTEAFF. For the CDR3, the DNA is TGTGCCACCAGTCGGGAGGCGGGCACTGAAGCTTTCTTT.

The chain recombines TRBV14 with TRBJ2-6, with 12 bases fitting TRBD2. CDR1 and CDR2 from the germline V gene are SGHDN and FVKESK. The CDR3 spans 18 residues. Trimming at V came to 2 bases and at J to 3 bases, leaving 5 bases not matched to a gene. CDR3 sequence: CASSQLAGGLGGANVLTF. The CDR3, as DNA: TGTGCCAGCAGCCAACTAGCGGGGGGGCTTGGTGGGGCCAACGTCCTGACTTTC. The complete variable domain, with remaining parts taken from reference TRBV14 and TRBJ2-6, reads EAGVTQFPSHSVIEKGQTVTLRCDPISGHDNLYWYRRVMGKEIKFLLHFVKESKQDESGMPNNRFLAERTGGTYSTLKVQPAELEDSGVYFCASSQLAGGLGGANVLTFGAGSRLTVL.

The chain joins TRBV28 to TRBJ1-2; D call uncertain. Per germline, CDR1 MDHEN and CDR2 SYDVKM. CDR3 size: 12 residues. Trimming removed 8 bases at V and 2 bases at J, with 9 bases between. DNA of the CDR3: TGTGCCAGCCGTCCAGGCAACTATGGCTACACCTTC. This sequence encodes CASRPGNYGYTF.

This chain connects TRBV7-2 to TRBJ2-5; the match to TRBD2 covers 7 bases. V lost 1 base and J lost 5; bases outside the gene matches: 4. Germline CDR1 SGHTA, CDR2 FQGNSA. CDR3 length: 14 residues. CDR3 residues: CASSLGTRIETQYF. The CDR3 DNA is TGTGCCAGCAGCTTAGGGACTAGAATCGAGACCCAGTACTTC.

The chain uses TRBV2 and TRBJ1-5; no definite D call. CDR1 is SNHLY, CDR2 FYNNEI, per germline. This CDR3 spans 15 amino acids. V was pared by 2 bases and J by 6 bases, with 14 bases between. CDR3 sequence: CASSERRVSGQPQHF. The CDR3 DNA reads as TGTGCCAGCAGTGAACGTCGAGTCTCCGGTCAGCCCCAGCATTTT.

The rearrangement joins TRBV6-5 to TRBJ2-7; TRBD1 matches at 7 bases. Trimming removed 6 bases from V and 2 bases from J; junction bases left unmatched: 10. Per the germline V gene, CDR1 is MNHEY and CDR2 is SVGAGI. This CDR3 contains 15 residues. CDR3 sequence reads: CASSKKTGNPYEQYF. CDR3 DNA sequence: TGTGCCAGCAGCAAAAAGACAGGGAACCCCTACGAGCAGTACTTC.

This chain joins TRBV7-6 and TRBJ1-3; D might be TRBD1 (6 bases). V was cut by 5 bases and J by 4 bases, with 15 bases left in between. This CDR3 comprises 15 residues. Looked up from germline, CDR1 is SGHVS and CDR2 is FNYEAQ. The CDR3 loop is CASSLGGTIGNTIYF. CDR3 bases: TGTGCCAGCAGCCTCGGGGGGACAATCGGAAACACCATATATTTT.

The CDR3 nucleotides read TGTGCCAGCAGTGCCGGGGGGGCCCCCGGGGAGCTGTTTTTT. This encodes CASSAGGAPGELFF. This rearrangement joins TRBV6-4 to TRBJ2-2; 8 bases fit TRBD2. With V trimmed by 4 bases and J by 6 bases, 4 bases remained unmatched. The CDR3 extends over 14 amino acids. CDR1 and CDR2 (germline): MRHNA, SNTAGT.

V and J are TRBV27 and TRBJ1-5, with D tentatively TRBD1 (5 bases). V was trimmed by 5 bases and J by 3 bases, leaving 8 bases between them. Germline V gene lookup returns CDR1 MNHEY and CDR2 SMNVEV (reference sequence). CDR3 length: 13 amino acids. The CDR3 DNA reads as TGTGCCAGCAGTCCGGGGGTCAATCAGCCCCAGCATTTT. Translation: CASSPGVNQPQHF.

J is TRBJ1-5 and V is TRBV6-1; perhaps TRBD1 as D (6 bases). The V gene lost 6 bases and the J gene lost 0 bases, with 12 bases spanning the gap. CDR3 length: 15 amino acids. Germline V gene data show CDR1 as MNHNS and CDR2 as SASEGT. The CDR3 spells CASSLGHTSNQPQHF. Here the CDR3 DNA reads TGTGCCAGCAGCCTGGGACACACTAGCAATCAGCCCCAGCATTTT.

This chain joins TRBV6-5 and TRBJ2-2, with D possibly being TRBD2 (5 bases). The V end lost 6 bases, the J end lost 4 bases, and 9 bases lay between the germline ends. The CDR3 has 13 amino acids. Germline lookup yields CDR1 MNHEY and CDR2 SVGAGI. CDR3 DNA: TGTGCCAGCAGCCTTGGGAGCACCGGGGAGCTGTTTTTT. Translating it yields CASSLGSTGELFF.

This sequence joins TRBV3-1 (or the pseudogene TRBV3-2) and TRBJ1-2; D is undetermined. V lost 0 bases and J 4 bases, leaving 9 bases between the germline ends. The CDR3 extends over 14 amino acids. In germline, CDR1 is LGHDT, CDR2 YNNKEL (reference sequence). In nucleotides, the CDR3 is TGTGCCAGCAGCCAAGACCGGGTCATCTATGGCTACACCTTC. It encodes CASSQDRVIYGYTF.

The chain has TRBV5-1 and TRBJ2-3; D gene ambiguous. Deletions cut 3 bases from V and 2 bases from J, with 10 bases between. The CDR3 consists of 14 residues. Germline V gene lookup returns CDR1 SGHRS and CDR2 YFSETQ. This chain's CDR3 is CASSWSIYTDTQYF. In DNA form, the CDR3 reads TGCGCCAGCAGCTGGTCTATCTACACAGATACGCAGTATTTT. Together with reference TRBV5-1 and TRBJ2-3, the CDR3 gives the full variable domain: KAGVTQTPRYLIKTRGQQVTLSCSPISGHRSVSWYQQTPGQGLQFLFEYFSETQRNKGNFPGRFSGRQFSNSRSEMNVSTLELGDSALYLCASSWSIYTDTQYFGPGTRLTVL.

The chain has TRBV19 and TRBJ1-1; 7 nucleotides line up with TRBD1. CDR1 is LNHDA, CDR2 SQIVND, per germline (reference sequence). With 6 bases clipped from V and 1 base from J, the junction kept 5 bases outside the gene matches. The CDR3 is 14 amino acids. This chain's CDR3 is CASRPGQRNTEAFF. For the CDR3, the DNA is TGTGCCAGTAGGCCGGGACAGAGGAACACTGAAGCTTTCTTT.

The genes are TRBV19 and TRBJ1-6; D is unresolved. This CDR3 contains 13 residues. With 1 base removed from V and 8 bases from J, the gap between germline ends came to 6 bases. Germline V gives CDR1 LNHDA, CDR2 SQIVND (reference sequence). CDR3 region: CASSIAEDSPLHF. In DNA form, the CDR3 reads TGTGCCAGTAGTATAGCCGAGGATTCACCCCTCCACTTT.

The V call is TRBV18, the J call TRBJ1-1, with D possibly matching TRBD1 (5 bases). Germline V lookup: CDR1 KGHSH, CDR2 LQKENI. V was pared by 6 bases and J by 1 base, with 12 bases between. This CDR3 is 14 amino acids long. Here the CDR3 DNA reads TGTGCCAGCTCCCAACAGACAGAGAACACTGAAGCTTTCTTT. This gives the protein CASSQQTENTEAFF.

The V gene is TRBV7-3, the J gene TRBJ2-7; 8 bases are a match to TRBD2. CDR3 length: 17 amino acids. Germline CDR1 and CDR2: SGHTA and FQGTGA. Trimming took 4 bases from V and 3 from J; bases not matched to a gene: 14. The CDR3 DNA is TGTGCCAGCAGCTACACCGGAGCGGGAGCTCGGGTCTACGAGCAGTACTTC. Translating gives CASSYTGAGARVYEQYF.

This sequence joins TRBV2 and TRBJ1-5, with D uncertain. Germline V gives CDR1 SNHLY, CDR2 FYNNEI. The CDR3 loop spans 15 amino acids. Trimming removed 4 bases at V and 1 base at J, with 11 bases between. The CDR3 DNA is TGTGCCAGCAGTGCGCAGGCTGGAAGCAATCAGCCCCAGCATTTT. It yields the protein CASSAQAGSNQPQHF.